A single T cell receptor beta chain is shown here with its context. The record originates from a study of blood T cell repertoires in COVID-19. Study-level background: The United States, Italy and Spain supplied acute and convalescent COVID-19 samples.

Here immunoSEQ multiplex PCR was the method, and the copy in TCRdb shows in-frame clones only, minus some. Of roughly 330,000 clones in the sample, roughly 88% were seen once. The CDR3 sequence is 14 residues long. Germline V CDR1 and CDR2: SEHNR, FQNEAQ (reference sequence). The V gene lost 5 bases and the J gene lost 0 bases, with 11 bases spanning the gap. Sequences were obtained from PBMCs or T cells enriched from blood (not recorded which). The receptor was derived from a man aged 25 to 40 who had recovered from COVID-19. The V and J genes are TRBV7-9 and TRBJ2-7; D is perhaps TRBD2 (5 bases). The CDR3 region is CASSGNGSSYEQYF. The CDR3 region has the DNA TGTGCCAGCAGCGGCAATGGGAGCTCCTACGAGCAGTACTTC.